The clone carrying this T cell receptor beta chain was counted between two and nine times. Employing constant-segment primers, 5'RACE generated TCR alpha and TCR beta cDNA libraries bearing sample barcodes and UMIs. TCRdb called the 5' RACE reads again in MiXCR, with one record for every CDR3 protein. The table shows 500,000 to 650,000 distinct CDR3 sequences, with roughly 20% occurring only once. This record comes from a study of T-cell memory formation after mild COVID-19. CDR1 MNHEY and CDR2 SMNVEV come from the germline V gene (reference sequence). The CDR3 contains 13 residues. V dropped 6 bases and J dropped 12; count of bases not matched to a gene: 13.

The chain joins TRBV27 to TRBJ2-7; 8 bases map to TRBD1. Sample: PBMCs or a T cell subset sorted from them (not recorded which). The sequence was obtained from an adult woman who had mild COVID-19 (a few samples of this study predate the infection). Cell type and time point are not known. CDR3 amino acids: CASRQAQGARLYF. In DNA form, the CDR3 reads TGTGCCAGCAGACAAGCCCAGGGGGCGCGGCTGTACTTC.